Given below is one TCR beta chain in context. The sample belongs to a study of blood T cell repertoires in COVID-19. As for the study in general: Samples came from the United States, Italy and Spain, spanning acute and convalescent COVID-19. From T cells, B-cell-depleted T cells, or PBMCs came the material, which was cDNA or gDNA.

In the original processing: Scientists estimated how many nucleated cells there were by amplifying reference gene primers. TCRdb's copy holds only in-frame clones and misses some; the assay was immunoSEQ multiplex PCR. That table furnishes V, J and clone size, whereas the DNA furnished D and trimming. This sample has approximately 300,000 clones, with approximately 82% found just once. The CDR3 is made up of 16 amino acids. The trim removed 2 bases at V and 4 bases at J, leaving 8 bases unmatched. Germline CDR1 reads SGHVS; CDR2 reads FQNEAQ. This clonotype was sampled from a woman between 50 and 59 years old with acute or convalescent COVID-19. The specimen sequenced was peripheral blood. This rearrangement joins TRBV7-8 to TRBJ1-3, with 7 positions matching TRBD1. Here the CDR3 DNA reads TGTGCCAGCAGCTTAAAGCGGAGGGGGCAAGGAAACACCATATATTTT. This gives the protein CASSLKRRGQGNTIYF.